This TCR beta chain was sequenced for a study of cytomegalovirus exposure and HLA in healthy donors. Data came from immunoSEQ multiplex PCR; TCRdb stores just in-frame clones and leaves some out. This table has under 250,000 clones, over 80% appearing once. CDR3 length: 15 residues. V lost 4 bases, J lost 1 base, and 14 bases lay in between. Germline V lookup: CDR1 SGDLS, CDR2 YYNGEE. This TCR was sampled from a woman between 18 and 29 years old in good health and CMV-seronegative. The chain joins TRBV9 to TRBJ1-1, with TRBD1 as a possible D gene (6 bases). Sequenced material: PBMCs. This CDR3 is CASSPTPTGNTEAFF. In DNA form, the CDR3 reads TGTGCCAGCAGCCCTACTCCGACAGGGAACACTGAAGCTTTCTTT.